The source of this T cell receptor beta chain is a study of T-cell memory formation after mild COVID-19. About the research overall: In these data, TCR clusters were largely donor specific. Study-level results: Clones that contracted from day 15 to 85 had balanced CD4/CD8; later expanders were CD4+ biased. CD4+ contracting clones were mainly CM and EM; CD8+ ones, EMRA.

Sample barcodes and UMIs were carried by the TCR alpha and TCR beta cDNA libraries that 5'RACE generated with constant-segment primers. TCRdb analysed the 5' RACE reads with MiXCR anew, one entry per CDR3 protein. The table records about 610,000 distinct CDR3 sequences, roughly a sixth of them present only once. This clonotype was found a few times. Its antigen remains unknown. The germline V and J ends were trimmed by 4 bases and 2 bases, with 18 bases remaining between them. CDR1 is SGHVS and CDR2 is FQNEAQ in the germline V gene. CDR3 length: 16 residues. This TCR was recovered from an adult woman who had mild COVID-19 (a few samples of this study predate the infection). Cell type and time point are not known. The rearrangement links TRBV7-8 to TRBJ2-7, with a tentative D call TRBD2 (7 bases). The specimen was PBMCs or a T cell subset sorted from them (not recorded which). The CDR3 region is CASSSPPGRGTYEQYF. The CDR3 region has the DNA TGTGCCAGCAGCTCACCCCCGGGGAGGGGGACCTACGAGCAGTACTTC.